The rows below give T cell receptor beta chains drawn from one sample of a study of lymphopenia after photon versus proton radiotherapy. TCRdb's copy holds only in-frame clones and misses some; the assay was immunoSEQ multiplex PCR. The sample lists more than 11,000 clones, roughly four fifths occurring once. This specimen was peripheral blood, taken from a patient treated with photon-based radiotherapy. The receptors stem from a man aged 45-65 years with gastric cancer. CDR3s include the opening cysteine and the closing phenylalanine or tryptophan. The D gene is left open where the match is weak. Some rows mark clone size as missing; the rest say once, few, many or name a class of expanded clone.

clone_size | cdr3_length | j_call | v_call | d_call | cdr3_aa | cdr3_nt
. | 15 | TRBJ2-3 | TRBV5-1 | TRBD2 | CASSVGLAGADTQYF | TGCGCCAGCAGCGTGGGACTAGCGGGAGCAGATACGCAGTATTTT
. | 14 | TRBJ2-2 | TRBV7-7 | . | CASSLQGFTGELFF | TGTGCCAGCAGCCTCCAGGGGTTCACCGGGGAGCTGTTTTTT
. | 13 | TRBJ1-2 | TRBV5-1 | . | CASSSTTLSGYTF | TGCGCCAGCAGCTCGACAACACTCTCGGGCTACACCTTC
. | 12 | TRBJ2-7 | TRBV29-1 | . | CSVGRGPYEQYF | TGCAGCGTTGGTAGGGGACCCTACGAGCAGTACTTC
. | 14 | TRBJ1-5 | TRBV5-4 | . | CASRLGEGNQPQHF | TGTGCCAGCAGGCTGGGGGAGGGAAATCAGCCCCAGCATTTT
once | 14 | TRBJ1-6 | TRBV7-2 | TRBD1 | CASSRQGYNSPLHF | TGTGCCAGCAGCCGACAGGGTTATAATTCACCCCTCCACTTT
few | 16 | TRBJ1-6 | TRBV7-6 | . | CASSLARPSQGSPLHF | TGTGCCAGCAGCTTAGCGCGGCCATCCCAAGGGTCACCCCTCCACTTT
. | 14 | TRBJ2-5 | TRBV2 | TRBD2 | CASGTSGGPGTQYF | TGTGCCAGCGGGACTAGCGGGGGGCCCGGGACCCAGTACTTC
. | 15 | TRBJ2-5 | TRBV30 | TRBD2 | CAWSGGLAVQETQYF | TGTGCCTGGAGTGGGGGACTAGCGGTCCAAGAGACCCAGTACTTC
. | 14 | TRBJ1-1 | TRBV9 | . | CASSETDLGTEAFF | TGTGCCAGCAGCGAGACAGATCTAGGAACTGAAGCTTTCTTT
once | 17 | TRBJ2-6 | TRBV5-4 | TRBD1 | CASSPGTGGTGANVLTF | TGTGCCAGCAGTCCCGGGACAGGGGGCACTGGGGCCAACGTCCTGACTTTC
. | 16 | TRBJ2-1 | TRBV7-2 | TRBD2 | CASSLGVAGGHNEQFF | TGTGCCAGCAGCTTAGGAGTAGCGGGGGGCCACAATGAGCAGTTCTTC
. | 15 | TRBJ1-1 | TRBV5-8 | TRBD1 | CASSLGTGYRTEAFF | TGTGCCAGCAGCTTGGGGACAGGGTATAGGACTGAAGCTTTCTTT
. | 15 | TRBJ2-4 | TRBV5-1 | . | CASSPGGIAKNIQYF | TGCGCCAGCAGCCCTGGGGGGATAGCCAAAAACATTCAGTACTTC
once | 14 | TRBJ2-1 | TRBV6-4 | . | CASSPGLALNEQFF | TGTGCCAGCAGTCCTGGGCTAGCGTTAAATGAGCAGTTCTTC
. | 14 | TRBJ2-3 | TRBV2 | TRBD2 | CASKASGSTDTQYF | TGTGCCAGCAAGGCTAGCGGTTCCACAGATACGCAGTATTTT
. | 12 | TRBJ1-5 | TRBV6-6 | . | CASTGVGSPQHF | TGTGCCAGCACCGGAGTGGGCTCGCCCCAGCATTTT
. | 14 | TRBJ2-7 | TRBV15 | . | CATSRDSGSREQYF | TGTGCCACCAGCAGAGATTCGGGGTCTCGGGAGCAGTACTTC
once | 16 | TRBJ1-2 | TRBV27 | TRBD1 | CASSAIRTGGGYGYTF | TGTGCCAGCAGTGCGATACGGACAGGAGGTGGCTATGGCTACACCTTC
. | 14 | TRBJ1-5 | TRBV19 | . | CASKQDVSNQPQHF | TGTGCCAGTAAACAGGATGTGAGCAATCAGCCCCAGCATTTT
. | 14 | TRBJ2-2 | TRBV15 | . | CATSRELKAGELFF | TGTGCCACCAGCAGAGAGCTTAAGGCCGGGGAGCTGTTTTTT
. | 14 | TRBJ1-5 | TRBV6-1 | . | CASSELGSNQPQHF | TGTGCCAGCAGTGAACTGGGTAGCAATCAGCCCCAGCATTTT
. | 16 | TRBJ2-1 | TRBV10-3 | TRBD2 | CAISEHTGASGNEQFF | TGTGCCATCAGTGAACATACTGGGGCTAGCGGCAATGAGCAGTTCTTC
. | 15 | TRBJ2-5 | TRBV4-1 | . | CASSQDLGFQETQYF | TGCGCCAGCAGCCAAGATCTAGGTTTCCAAGAGACCCAGTACTTC